The 32 T cell receptor beta chains below all came from one sample that was sequenced in a study of blood T cell repertoires in COVID-19. Here immunoSEQ multiplex PCR was the method, and the copy in TCRdb shows in-frame clones only, minus some. Altogether roughly 200,000 clones are present, around 80% being singletons, with the ten largest covering less than 6%. Sequencing was performed on peripheral blood. The receptors come from a woman in her 70s with acute or convalescent COVID-19.

The J gene is TRBJ2-1, the V gene TRBV5-1; 10 bases match TRBD2. This CDR3 region has 15 residues. Germline trimming cut 0 bases from V and 6 bases from J; bases unmatched to any gene: 3. Germline lookup yields CDR1 SGHRS and CDR2 YFSETQ. Here the CDR3 DNA reads TGCGCCAGCAGCTTGGGACTAGCGGGCCCCAATGAGCAGTTCTTC. Amino acid sequence: CASSLGLAGPNEQFF.

V is TRBV7-8 and J is TRBJ1-1, with D perhaps TRBD1 (6 bases). The CDR3 covers 16 residues. CDR1 SGHVS and CDR2 FQNEAQ come from the germline V gene. The V gene lost 4 bases and the J gene lost 2 bases, with 17 bases spanning the gap. This CDR3 reads CASSSNPGHINTEAFF. Here the CDR3 DNA reads TGTGCCAGCAGCTCAAATCCGGGACACATAAACACTGAAGCTTTCTTT.

The CDR3 DNA sequence: TGTGCCAGCAGTGAATGGCCGGACAGAGGAAATTCACCCCTCCACTTT. Translated, it gives CASSEWPDRGNSPLHF. The rearrangement uses TRBV2 and TRBJ1-6, with D possibly being TRBD1 (6 bases). The length of the CDR3 is 16 residues. Per the germline V gene, CDR1 is SNHLY and CDR2 is FYNNEI. With 2 bases removed from V and 7 bases from J, the gap between germline ends came to 15 bases.

The chain carries TRBV19 and TRBJ1-4; TRBD1 matches 9 bases. CDR1 and CDR2 (germline): LNHDA, SQIVND (reference sequence). Trimming at V came to 2 bases and at J to 8 bases, leaving 9 bases not matched to a gene. This CDR3 is built from 16 residues. CDR3 region: CASSIHPGQGDEKLFF. Here the CDR3 DNA reads TGTGCCAGTAGTATACATCCGGGACAGGGAGACGAAAAACTGTTTTTT.

The gene calls are TRBV6-6 and TRBJ1-5; TRBD1 might be the D (5 bases). The CDR3 runs to 14 residues. Germline-derived CDR1 and CDR2 are MNHNY and SVGAGI (reference sequence). Trimming pared 0 bases from V and 7 bases from J, leaving 10 bases between. For the CDR3, the DNA is TGTGCCAGCAGTTACTCGGGGGGTCACCAGCCCCAGCATTTT. The encoded protein is CASSYSGGHQPQHF.

This sequence joins TRBV19 and TRBJ2-3, with TRBD1 matching 11 bases. From germline, CDR1 is LNHDA and CDR2 SQIVND (reference sequence). The CDR3 is made up of 15 amino acids. V shed 5 bases, J shed 4 bases, and the junction held 5 bases outside the gene matches. CDR3 in DNA: TGTGCCAGTAGTCCCCGGACAGGGGGCGCAGATACGCAGTATTTT. Protein product: CASSPRTGGADTQYF.

The chain couples TRBV9 to TRBJ2-1, with 8 bases aligning to TRBD1. Trimming at V came to 0 bases and at J to 7 bases, leaving 6 bases not matched to a gene. This CDR3 is 15 amino acids long. Germline CDR1 SGDLS, CDR2 YYNGEE. CDR3 sequence reads: CASSVATGGGNEQFF. CDR3 sequence (DNA): TGTGCCAGCAGCGTAGCCACAGGGGGTGGGAATGAGCAGTTCTTC.

The chain recombines TRBV28 with TRBJ1-4; 8 bases agree with TRBD1. This CDR3 is 13 amino acids long. V shed 10 bases, J shed 7 bases, and the junction held 8 bases outside the gene matches. Per the germline V gene, CDR1 is MDHEN and CDR2 is SYDVKM. CDR3 sequence: CATHRGDGEKLFF. CDR3 DNA sequence: TGTGCCACCCACAGGGGGGATGGTGAAAAACTGTTTTTT. The variable domain in full, with the rest retrieved from reference TRBV28 and TRBJ1-4, is DVKVTQSSRYLVKRTGEKVFLECVQDMDHENMFWYRQDPGLGLRLIYFSYDVKMKEKGDIPEGYSVSREKKERFSLILESASTNQTSMYLCATHRGDGEKLFFGSGTQLSVL.

Concerning this clone itself: Distinct nucleotide sequences in the sample also encode this CDR3. The J gene is TRBJ1-2, the V gene TRBV3-1 (or the pseudogene TRBV3-2); 9 bases map to TRBD1. J was trimmed by 5 bases and V by 4 bases; bases with no gene match: 5. The V gene's germline CDR1 is LGHDT and CDR2 YNNKEL (reference sequence). The CDR3 loop spans 14 amino acids. CDR3 sequence reads: CASSPSDRGYGYTF. CDR3 DNA sequence: TGTGCCAGCAGCCCCTCAGACAGGGGGTATGGCTACACCTTC.

V usage is TRBV18 and J usage is TRBJ1-5, with a weak D call TRBD1 (5 bases). The CDR3 totals 17 residues. V dropped 2 bases and J dropped 3 bases, with 17 bases sitting between them. Looked up from germline, CDR1 is KGHSH and CDR2 is LQKENI. In DNA form, the CDR3 reads TGTGCCAGCTCACCATTTCGGGACTCCTCGTTCAATCAGCCCCAGCATTTT. Translated: CASSPFRDSSFNQPQHF.

This rearrangement joins TRBV9 to TRBJ2-7; the match to TRBD2 covers 9 bases. CDR3 length: 14 residues. The germline V gene encodes CDR1 SGDLS and CDR2 YYNGEE. J lost 4 bases, V lost 6 bases, and 8 bases had no gene match. The CDR3: CASNAGLAVYEQYF. CDR3 DNA: TGTGCCAGCAACGCGGGACTAGCAGTTTACGAGCAGTACTTC.

The chain carries TRBV5-1 and TRBJ2-1; 8 nucleotides agree with TRBD2. The CDR3 is 15 residues long. Trimming removed 3 bases from V and 3 bases from J; junction bases left unmatched: 5. Germline CDR1 reads SGHRS; CDR2 reads YFSETQ. This CDR3 is CASSSLGTSYNEQFF. CDR3 nucleotides: TGCGCCAGCAGCTCCCTGGGGACTAGCTACAATGAGCAGTTCTTC.

V gene TRBV5-6 combines with J gene TRBJ2-1; 10 nucleotides align to TRBD2. V was clipped by 1 base and J by 0 bases; unmatched bases: 4. The CDR3 extends over 17 amino acids. Germline V lookup: CDR1 SGHDT, CDR2 YYEEEE. This chain's CDR3 is CASSLQTSGFSYNEQFF. The CDR3 region has the DNA TGTGCCAGCAGCTTGCAGACTAGCGGGTTCTCCTACAATGAGCAGTTCTTC.

The chain is built from TRBV27 and TRBJ2-3, with TRBD2 identical over 9 bases. The J segment lost 6 bases and the V segment lost 4 bases, leaving 5 bases of the junction unmatched. The germline CDR1 and CDR2 sequences are MNHEY and SMNVEV (reference sequence). The CDR3 sequence is 14 residues long. The CDR3 spells CASSSRLAVDTQYF. DNA for the CDR3: TGTGCCAGCAGTTCTCGACTAGCGGTCGATACGCAGTATTTT.

V is TRBV19 and J is TRBJ2-3, with TRBD1 matching 7 bases. The CDR3 spans 14 residues. Germline V lookup: CDR1 LNHDA, CDR2 SQIVND (reference sequence). Losses at the gene ends were 7 bases for V and 2 bases for J; bases not matched to a gene: 6. This CDR3 is CASKTRGFTDTQYF. As DNA, the CDR3 is TGTGCCAGTAAAACCAGGGGGTTCACAGATACGCAGTATTTT.

This sequence joins TRBV7-9 and TRBJ2-1; possibly TRBD1 for D (5 bases). Germline CDR1 SEHNR, CDR2 FQNEAQ (reference sequence). The CDR3 runs 18 residues. V lost 4 bases and J lost 3, with 22 bases in between. CDR3 protein: CASSSPEMGPTFYNEQFF. The DNA of the CDR3 is TGTGCCAGCAGCTCCCCCGAGATGGGGCCGACTTTCTACAATGAGCAGTTCTTC. Using reference TRBV7-9 and TRBJ2-1 for the parts outside the CDR3, the full variable domain is DTGVSQNPRHKITKRGQNVTFRCDPISEHNRLYWYRQTLGQGPEFLTYFQNEAQLEKSRLLSDRFSAERPKGSFSTLEIQRTEQGDSAMYLCASSSPEMGPTFYNEQFFGPGTRLTVL.

The CDR3 is CAWGGQSSGNTIYF. The CDR3 DNA follows: TGTGCCTGGGGGGGCCAAAGCTCTGGAAACACCATATATTTT. The chain carries TRBV30 and TRBJ1-3; perhaps TRBD1 as D (6 bases). This CDR3 has 14 residues. The germline V and J ends were trimmed by 5 bases and 0 bases, with 11 bases remaining between them. Looked up from germline, CDR1 is GTSNPN and CDR2 is SVGIG (reference sequence).

The chain combines TRBV18 with TRBJ2-7; weak D call: TRBD2 (6 bases). The germline CDR1 and CDR2 sequences are KGHSH and LQKENI. The CDR3 sequence is 15 residues long. V lost 2 bases and J lost 1, with 12 bases in between. The DNA for the CDR3 is TGTGCCAGCTCACCAAACGGAGGGTCTTCCTACGAGCAGTACTTC. Protein product: CASSPNGGSSYEQYF.

The chain carries TRBV10-3 and TRBJ2-7; D possibly corresponds to TRBD2 (6 bases). CDR1 and CDR2 from the germline V gene are ENHRY and SYGVKD. The V gene lost 11 bases and the J gene lost 3 bases, with 32 bases spanning the gap. There are 18 residues in the CDR3. The CDR3 region is CAVRVTGMGGRRDYEQYF. The CDR3 bases are TGTGCCGTGAGGGTAACGGGTATGGGGGGAAGACGAGACTACGAGCAGTACTTC.

The V and J genes are TRBV12-3 or TRBV12-4 and TRBJ1-2; D uncertain. This CDR3 has 13 amino acids. The V end lost 3 bases, the J end lost 8 bases, and 13 bases lay between the germline ends. This CDR3 reads CASSFGQSQGYTF. In nucleotides, the CDR3 is TGTGCCAGCAGTTTTGGGCAGAGTCAGGGCTACACCTTC.

This clone was found once. The V call is TRBV28, the J call TRBJ2-7; tentative D call: TRBD2 (5 bases). V lost 7 bases, J lost 4 bases, and 14 bases lay in between. The germline V gene encodes CDR1 MDHEN and CDR2 SYDVKM. CDR3 length: 13 residues. In nucleotides, the CDR3 is TGTGCCAGCATCAAAGGGTCGGGGTACGAGCAGTACTTC. The encoded protein is CASIKGSGYEQYF. Looking up the rest from reference TRBV28 and TRBJ2-7 gives the full variable domain: DVKVTQSSRYLVKRTGEKVFLECVQDMDHENMFWYRQDPGLGLRLIYFSYDVKMKEKGDIPEGYSVSREKKERFSLILESASTNQTSMYLCASIKGSGYEQYFGPGTRLTVT.

The V call is TRBV27, the J call TRBJ1-6, with TRBD1 matching 7 bases. V gave up 2 bases and J gave up 10 bases; unmatched junction bases: 11. The CDR3 loop spans 16 amino acids. Germline CDR1 reads MNHEY; CDR2 reads SMNVEV (reference sequence). CDR3 sequence (DNA): TGTGCCAGCAGTTTACGTAATGGGGACAGAAGGTCACCCCTCCACTTT. It is translated as CASSLRNGDRRSPLHF.

This chain connects TRBV2 to TRBJ1-6, with D perhaps TRBD1 (5 bases). CDR3 size: 16 residues. Germline V gene lookup returns CDR1 SNHLY and CDR2 FYNNEI. Trimming took 6 bases from V and 8 from J, leaving 20 bases between them. Written as DNA, the CDR3 is TGTGCCAGCAGGGCCCCAGGGAACGTGGATGATTCACCCCTCCACTTT. It encodes CASRAPGNVDDSPLHF.

This clone occurred a few times. The V gene is TRBV19, the J gene TRBJ1-1; D may be TRBD1 (5 bases). There are 13 residues in the CDR3. V gave up 5 bases and J gave up 1 base, with 8 bases separating them. Germline assignment: CDR1 LNHDA and CDR2 SQIVND (reference sequence). CDR3 nucleotide sequence: TGTGCCAGTAGTTTCCAGGGGAACACTGAAGCTTTCTTT. Translating gives CASSFQGNTEAFF.

The V and J genes are TRBV12-3 or TRBV12-4 and TRBJ2-7, with a possible D match to TRBD1 (6 bases). CDR3 length equals 12 residues. V lost 6 bases to trimming and J lost 4 bases, with 10 bases between them. The DNA for the CDR3 is TGTGCCAGCAGCCTCGGACAGTACGAGCAGTACTTC. This encodes CASSLGQYEQYF.

The chain recombines TRBV11-2 with TRBJ2-1; perhaps TRBD1 as D (6 bases). This CDR3 comprises 15 residues. Looked up from germline, CDR1 is SGHAT and CDR2 is FQNNGV. Trimming removed 5 bases at V and 0 bases at J, with 11 bases between. As DNA, the CDR3 is TGTGCCAGCAGCCGAGACAGGAGCTCCTACAATGAGCAGTTCTTC. Translated: CASSRDRSSYNEQFF. The full variable domain, with the rest looked up from reference TRBV11-2 and TRBJ2-1, is EAGVAQSPRYKIIEKRQSVAFWCNPISGHATLYWYQQILGQGPKLLIQFQNNGVVDDSQLPKDRFSAERLKGVDSTLKIQPAKLEDSAVYLCASSRDRSSYNEQFFGPGTRLTVL.

J is TRBJ1-1 and V is TRBV7-8, with 7 bases lining up with TRBD1. Germline V lookup: CDR1 SGHVS, CDR2 FQNEAQ. The CDR3 length is 15 residues. The junction had 16 bases not matched to a gene; V was cut back by 4 bases and J by 11 bases. This chain's CDR3 is CASSSATKFTGDAFF. CDR3 DNA: TGTGCCAGCAGCTCAGCTACTAAATTCACAGGGGACGCTTTCTTT.

This chain links TRBV6-4 with TRBJ2-7; D is possibly TRBD2 (7 bases). The CDR3 is 16 residues long. Trimming took 4 bases from V and 3 from J, leaving 19 bases between them. Germline CDR1 reads MRHNA; CDR2 reads SNTAGT. For the CDR3, the DNA is TGTGCCAGCAGTGCCGCCCGGACAGCGGGACACTACGAGCAGTACTTC. This codes for CASSAARTAGHYEQYF.

V is TRBV28 and J is TRBJ2-2, with D uncertain. V was pared by 5 bases and J by 7 bases, with 8 bases between. CDR3 length equals 12 residues. Germline loops: CDR1 MDHEN, CDR2 SYDVKM. The CDR3 nucleotides are TGTGCCAGCAGTCCCCCCGGCGGGGAGCTGTTTTTT. Its translation: CASSPPGGELFF.

J is TRBJ1-6 and V is TRBV10-3; TRBD1 matches at 7 bases. With 10 bases clipped from V and 10 bases from J, the junction kept 13 bases outside the gene matches. In germline, CDR1 is ENHRY, CDR2 SYGVKD. CDR3 length: 14 amino acids. The CDR3 is CATSMGQTRSPLHF. CDR3 DNA: TGTGCCACCAGCATGGGACAGACTCGGTCACCCCTCCACTTT.

This clone was seen a single time. The chain uses TRBV11-2 and TRBJ2-3; 15 nucleotides agree with TRBD2. The CDR3 has 19 residues. CDR1 SGHAT and CDR2 FQNNGV come from the germline V gene. V shed 5 bases and J 1 base; nucleotides not matched to a gene: 10. The CDR3 loop is CASSPSGLAGGPGTDTQYF. The CDR3 DNA reads as TGTGCCAGCAGCCCTAGCGGACTAGCGGGAGGGCCGGGCACAGATACGCAGTATTTT.

The CDR3 loop is CASSPGLAVDTGELFF. In nucleotides, the CDR3 is TGTGCCAGCTCACCGGGGCTAGCGGTCGACACCGGGGAGCTGTTTTTT. This chain uses TRBV18 with TRBJ2-2; 7 bases are shared with TRBD2. The germline gives CDR1 KGHSH, CDR2 LQKENI. The CDR3 extends over 16 amino acids. V lost 3 bases to trimming and J lost 3 bases; unmatched junction nucleotides: 7.